This is a list of T cell receptor beta chains from one sample in a study of blood T cells in healthy people across ages. MiXCR was run by TCRdb on the 5' RACE reads, yielding one entry per CDR3 protein. The data contain 630,000 or so distinct CDR3 sequences, approximately 30% of them seen just once; the ten biggest clones take up approximately 15%. Sequenced: blood. These receptors all come from a woman aged 80 or over in good health. CDR3s include the opening cysteine and the closing phenylalanine or tryptophan. The D gene is left open where the match is weak. Clone size, where shown, is once, few, many, or a class for clones that have expanded.

clone size | CDR3 length | J gene | D gene | V gene | CDR3 protein | CDR3 DNA
many | 12 | TRBJ1-5 | NA | TRBV28 | CASSSENQPQHF | TGTGCCAGCAGTTCCGAAAATCAGCCCCAGCATTTT
NA | 15 | TRBJ2-3 | TRBD2 | TRBV20-1 | CSAPYSGSGTDTQYF | TGCAGTGCTCCCTATAGCGGGAGCGGGACAGATACGCAGTATTTT
NA | 14 | TRBJ2-5 | TRBD2 | TRBV7-9 | CASSLDSGGETQYF | TGTGCCAGCAGCTTAGACAGCGGGGGGGAGACCCAGTACTTC
many | 16 | TRBJ1-6 | NA | TRBV20-1 | CSAPSRTGFNNSPLHF | TGCAGTGCTCCCTCCAGGACGGGGTTCAATAATTCACCCCTCCACTTT
NA | 14 | TRBJ2-7 | TRBD1 | TRBV5-1 | CAGSRDRGLNEQYF | TGCGCCGGCAGCCGGGACAGGGGGCTGAATGAGCAGTACTTC
many | 11 | TRBJ1-2 | NA | TRBV21-1 | CASSRAYGYTF | TGTGCCAGCAGCAGGGCCTATGGCTACACCTTC
many | 17 | TRBJ2-4 | TRBD2 | TRBV6-6 | CASTQTSGGVGKNIQYF | TGTGCCAGCACCCAGACTAGCGGGGGCGTGGGGAAAAACATTCAGTACTTC
many | 16 | TRBJ2-7 | NA | TRBV7-8 | CASSLAAWTSSYEQYF | TGTGCCAGCAGCTTAGCGGCTTGGACGAGCTCCTACGAGCAGTACTTC
few | 13 | TRBJ1-4 | NA | TRBV20-1 | CSAKAGAFEKLFF | TGCAGTGCTAAGGCGGGGGCCTTCGAAAAACTGTTTTTT
many | 15 | TRBJ2-1 | NA | TRBV20-1 | CSAPIGAPSSNEQFF | TGCAGTGCTCCAATCGGGGCGCCGTCCTCCAATGAGCAGTTCTTC
many | 16 | TRBJ2-5 | TRBD1 | TRBV4-1 | CASSQHGQGVSGVQYF | TGCGCCAGCAGCCAACACGGACAGGGAGTCTCGGGGGTCCAGTACTTC
few | 14 | TRBJ2-2 | NA | TRBV20-1 | CSAFSTGNTGELFF | TGCAGTGCTTTCTCAACGGGGAACACCGGGGAGCTGTTTTTT
few | 11 | TRBJ2-1 | NA | TRBV20-1 | CRARGHNEQFF | TGCAGGGCTAGAGGCCACAATGAGCAGTTCTTC
few | 13 | TRBJ1-2 | NA | TRBV12-3/TRBV12-4 | CASSFKTVRGYTF | TGTGCCAGCAGTTTTAAAACGGTTCGCGGCTACACCTTC
NA | 15 | TRBJ1-2 | NA | TRBV27 | CASSSPSTGNYGYTF | TGTGCCAGCAGTTCCCCCTCCACAGGGAACTATGGCTACACCTTC
NA | 15 | TRBJ2-2 | TRBD1 | TRBV5-1 | CASSLQGSNTGELFF | TGCGCCAGCAGCTTACAGGGGTCGAACACCGGGGAGCTGTTTTTT
NA | 14 | TRBJ1-2 | TRBD1 | TRBV19 | CASTETGTNYGYTF | TGTGCCAGTACCGAGACAGGGACGAACTATGGCTACACCTTC
many | 13 | TRBJ1-1 | NA | TRBV20-1 | CSAVGGGNTEAFF | TGCAGTGCCGTGGGGGGAGGAAACACTGAAGCTTTCTTT
many | 15 | TRBJ2-1 | TRBD1 | TRBV5-1 | CASSLGQGIVDEQFF | TGCGCCAGCAGCTTGGGACAGGGAATCGTGGATGAGCAGTTCTTC
few | 15 | TRBJ2-2 | NA | TRBV6-1 | CASSTQAEAPGELFF | TGTGCCAGCAGTACACAGGCCGAGGCACCCGGGGAGCTGTTTTTT
NA | 12 | TRBJ1-1 | TRBD1 | TRBV7-9 | CASSDRQGKAFF | TGTGCCAGCAGCGACCGACAGGGGAAAGCTTTCTTT
NA | 16 | TRBJ2-5 | NA | TRBV7-3 | CASSLTPGLRGETQYF | TGTGCCAGCAGCTTAACCCCCGGACTGAGGGGAGAGACCCAGTACTTC
many | 16 | TRBJ2-5 | TRBD2 | TRBV5-4 | CASSPGEGAYQETQYF | TGTGCCAGCAGCCCGGGGGAGGGCGCTTACCAAGAGACCCAGTACTTC
NA | 15 | TRBJ2-7 | NA | TRBV7-7 | CASSLDTGIGYEQYF | TGTGCTAGCAGCTTGGACACAGGGATCGGCTACGAGCAGTACTTC
few | 14 | TRBJ1-1 | TRBD1 | TRBV5-1 | CASYSGTVNTEAFF | TGCGCCAGCTATTCCGGGACAGTGAACACTGAAGCTTTCTTT
many | 14 | TRBJ2-7 | NA | TRBV30 | CAWSVSGLSYEQYF | TGTGCCTGGAGTGTTAGCGGCCTCTCCTACGAGCAGTACTTC
many | 17 | TRBJ2-3 | TRBD1 | TRBV9 | CASSVATPGGSTDTQYF | TGTGCCAGCAGCGTAGCTACCCCAGGGGGAAGCACAGATACGCAGTATTTT
NA | 12 | TRBJ1-1 | NA | TRBV7-9 | CASSPGPGEAFF | TGTGCCAGCAGCCCGGGCCCAGGTGAAGCTTTCTTT
many | 16 | TRBJ2-5 | TRBD1 | TRBV7-3 | CASSQYGQGSLETQYF | TGTGCCAGCAGCCAATACGGACAGGGAAGTTTAGAGACCCAGTACTTC
many | 17 | TRBJ2-1 | TRBD1 | TRBV7-9 | CASSPSVGTDVYNEQFF | TGTGCCAGCAGCCCCTCAGTCGGGACAGACGTTTACAATGAGCAGTTCTTC
NA | 17 | TRBJ2-4 | TRBD2 | TRBV7-9 | CASSVIRRGGAGNIQYF | TGTGCCAGCAGCGTGATACGCCGCGGGGGGGCGGGGAACATTCAGTACTTC
many | 13 | TRBJ2-1 | NA | TRBV10-3 | CAISERVYNEQFF | TGTGCCATCAGTGAGAGGGTCTACAATGAGCAGTTCTTC
NA | 16 | TRBJ2-7 | NA | TRBV7-2 | CASSLAADRRSYEQYF | TGTGCCAGCAGCTTAGCCGCAGACAGGCGATCCTACGAGCAGTACTTC
many | 15 | TRBJ1-2 | NA | TRBV6-6 | CASSPRLPANYGYTF | TGTGCCAGCAGTCCACGCCTCCCAGCTAACTATGGCTACACCTTC
few | 15 | TRBJ1-1 | NA | TRBV28 | CASSLFGGSDTEAFF | TGTGCCAGCAGTTTATTTGGGGGTTCTGACACTGAAGCTTTCTTT
NA | 15 | TRBJ1-2 | NA | TRBV10-3 | CAISAGRGMSDGYTF | TGTGCCATCAGCGCGGGGCGGGGGATGAGCGATGGCTACACCTTC
NA | 12 | TRBJ2-7 | NA | TRBV28 | CASSQMTYEQYF | TGTGCCAGCAGCCAAATGACCTACGAGCAGTACTTC
NA | 15 | TRBJ1-1 | NA | TRBV7-3 | CASSLGRVGNTEAFF | TGTGCCAGCAGCTTAGGGCGGGTAGGGAACACTGAAGCTTTCTTT
NA | 17 | TRBJ2-4 | NA | TRBV15 | CATSGVPQGLRKDEQYF | TGTGCCACCAGCGGAGTGCCCCAGGGTTTAAGAAAGGATGAGCAGTACTTC
NA | 14 | TRBJ2-5 | NA | TRBV29-1 | CSVRTGGSQETQYF | TGCAGCGTCCGAACAGGTGGCTCCCAAGAGACCCAGTACTTC
many | 13 | TRBJ1-2 | NA | TRBV5-1 | CASSLGQASGYTF | TGCGCCAGCAGCTTGGGACAGGCCTCCGGCTACACCTTC
many | 13 | TRBJ1-1 | TRBD1 | TRBV29-1 | CSGRHRGQTEAFF | TGCAGCGGACGTCACAGGGGGCAAACTGAAGCTTTCTTT
many | 17 | TRBJ2-5 | TRBD1 | TRBV11-2 | CASSPRGRTGYGETQYF | TGTGCCAGCAGCCCCAGGGGGCGGACAGGGTACGGGGAGACCCAGTACTTC
NA | 11 | TRBJ2-7 | NA | TRBV30 | CAWSADNEQYF | TGTGCCTGGAGTGCAGACAATGAGCAGTACTTC
few | 15 | TRBJ1-2 | NA | TRBV20-1 | CSATPGARTNYGYTF | TGCAGTGCCACCCCCGGGGCCAGGACTAACTATGGCTACACCTTC
NA | 11 | TRBJ2-7 | NA | TRBV5-1 | CASSLSQLQYF | TGCGCCAGCAGCTTGAGCCAGTTGCAGTACTTC
NA | 14 | TRBJ2-7 | NA | TRBV5-1 | CASSFVGGNYEQYF | TGCGCCAGCAGCTTCGTGGGAGGTAACTACGAGCAGTACTTC
few | 15 | TRBJ2-1 | TRBD2 | TRBV20-1 | CSATSGSPEVNEQFF | TGCAGTGCTACTAGCGGGAGCCCCGAGGTCAATGAGCAGTTCTTC
NA | 14 | TRBJ2-3 | TRBD2 | TRBV6-6 | CASRQGGRTDTQYF | TGTGCCAGCAGACAGGGCGGGAGGACAGATACGCAGTATTTT
many | 13 | TRBJ1-6 | NA | TRBV5-1 | CASSLNGEPPLHF | TGCGCCAGCAGCTTGAACGGCGAGCCACCCCTCCACTTT
NA | 17 | TRBJ2-5 | TRBD2 | TRBV11-2 | CASSIGTSGGAGETQYF | TGTGCCAGCAGCATAGGGACTAGCGGGGGGGCCGGAGAGACCCAGTACTTC
few | 14 | TRBJ1-1 | NA | TRBV7-9 | CASSLVDGYTEAFF | TGTGCCAGCAGCTTAGTGGACGGTTACACTGAAGCTTTCTTT
NA | 13 | TRBJ1-2 | NA | TRBV9 | CASSTGAGSGYTF | TGTGCCAGCAGTACCGGGGCAGGGAGTGGCTACACCTTC
NA | 15 | TRBJ2-7 | NA | TRBV7-2 | CASSLRTGALYEQYF | TGTGCCAGCAGCCTCAGGACTGGGGCCCTCTACGAGCAGTACTTC
NA | 14 | TRBJ2-5 | NA | TRBV28 | CASSLENSGETQYF | TGTGCCAGCAGTTTGGAGAATTCAGGGGAGACCCAGTACTTC
NA | 14 | TRBJ2-2 | NA | TRBV20-1 | CSARDHGETGELFF | TGCAGTGCTAGAGATCACGGGGAAACCGGGGAGCTGTTTTTT
few | 15 | TRBJ1-1 | NA | TRBV20-1 | CSARRQQGTNTEAFF | TGCAGTGCTAGACGGCAGCAAGGGACGAACACTGAAGCTTTCTTT
NA | 14 | TRBJ1-6 | NA | TRBV7-9 | CASSLDSLNSPLHF | TGTGCCAGCAGTCTCGACAGCCTAAATTCACCCCTCCACTTT